Each of the 29 T cell receptor beta chains below was sequenced from the same sample in a study of T cell responses to AZD1222 COVID-19 vaccine. Clones were read by immunoSEQ multiplex PCR, and TCRdb kept only the in-frame ones, dropping some. This sample has 100,000 to 150,000 clones, with about nine tenths found just once. Sequenced here: peripheral blood, sampled 28 days after the second AZD1222 dose. The source is an adult who received the AZD1222 COVID-19 vaccine.

The rearrangement uses TRBV3-1 (or the pseudogene TRBV3-2) and TRBJ2-3; 7 bases are a match to TRBD1. The CDR3 sequence is 13 residues long. Germline CDR1 is LGHDT and CDR2 is YNNKEL (reference sequence). V shed 4 bases, J shed 6 bases, and the junction held 4 bases outside the gene matches. The CDR3 DNA follows: TGTGCCAGCAGCCGAACACAGGGGGATACGCAGTATTTT. This gives the protein CASSRTQGDTQYF.

V gene TRBV6-6 combines with J gene TRBJ1-2, with 7 bases lining up with TRBD1. This CDR3 has 16 amino acids. J was trimmed by 6 bases and V by 6 bases; bases with no gene match: 16. CDR1 is MNHNY, CDR2 SVGAGI, per germline (reference sequence). CDR3 protein: CASSLEVLRQGHGYTF. CDR3 sequence (DNA): TGTGCCAGCAGCCTAGAGGTCCTCAGACAGGGCCATGGCTACACCTTC.

The V and J genes are TRBV6-2 or TRBV6-3 and TRBJ1-2; tentative D call: TRBD1 (5 bases). CDR3 length: 14 amino acids. Trimming stripped 2 bases from V and 2 bases from J, with 9 bases between. In germline, CDR1 is MNHEY, CDR2 SVGEGT. The CDR3: CASSYNRGNYGYTF. CDR3 coding DNA: TGTGCCAGCAGTTACAACCGGGGCAACTATGGCTACACCTTC.

The V gene is TRBV20-1, the J gene TRBJ2-3; tentatively, D is TRBD1 (6 bases). CDR3 length equals 11 residues. Trimming left V 6 bases short and J 7 bases short, with 11 bases between. Per the germline V gene, CDR1 is DFQATT and CDR2 is SNEGSKA (reference sequence). The CDR3 DNA is TGCAGTGCACTTACAGGGAATACGCAGTATTTT. Translated, it gives CSALTGNTQYF.

The chain has TRBV7-2 and TRBJ2-7; 8 bases match TRBD2. Germline-derived CDR1 and CDR2 are SGHTA and FQGNSA. The junction had 5 bases not matched to a gene; V was cut back by 2 bases and J by 5 bases. This CDR3 has 14 amino acids. The CDR3 DNA reads as TGTGCCAGCAGCTTACAAGCGGGAGCTAACGAGCAGTACTTC. Its protein product is CASSLQAGANEQYF.

The chain links TRBV4-3 to TRBJ2-2; D is perhaps TRBD1 (5 bases). With 1 base removed from V and 1 base from J, the gap between germline ends came to 10 bases. Germline V gene lookup returns CDR1 LGHNA and CDR2 YSLEER. The CDR3 loop spans 16 amino acids. CDR3 protein: CASSQVPGMNTGELFF. As DNA, the CDR3 is TGCGCCAGCAGCCAAGTCCCAGGGATGAACACCGGGGAGCTGTTTTTT.

V and J are TRBV14 and TRBJ1-4; D gene ambiguous. The germline V gene encodes CDR1 SGHDN and CDR2 FVKESK. Trimming cost V 4 bases and J 3 bases, with 15 bases left between them. The CDR3 is 16 amino acids. CDR3 sequence (DNA): TGTGCCAGCAGCCTCGAGAGAGGCGGCCCTAATGAAAAACTGTTTTTT. This encodes CASSLERGGPNEKLFF.

This clone was recorded once. The rearrangement links TRBV27 to TRBJ1-6; D is uncertain. The V end lost 7 bases, the J end lost 7 bases, and 11 bases lay between the germline ends. Germline-derived CDR1 and CDR2 are MNHEY and SMNVEV (reference sequence). The CDR3 length is 13 residues. DNA for the CDR3: TGTGCCAGCACCCAGACAAAGAATTCACCCCTCCACTTT. Translated, it gives CASTQTKNSPLHF.

This chain uses TRBV27 with TRBJ2-7; D gene ambiguous. This CDR3 has 13 amino acids. The V gene's germline CDR1 is MNHEY and CDR2 SMNVEV (reference sequence). Deletions cut 3 bases from V and 0 bases from J, with 6 bases between. The CDR3 sequence: CASSFASSYEQYF. The CDR3 DNA reads TGTGCCAGCAGTTTTGCCAGCTCCTACGAGCAGTACTTC.

V is TRBV6-2 or TRBV6-3 and J is TRBJ2-2; 7 bases line up with TRBD1. Germline CDR1 and CDR2: MNHEY and SVGEGT. The CDR3 totals 17 residues. With V trimmed by 0 bases and J by 6 bases, 10 bases remained unmatched. DNA for the CDR3: TGTGCCAGCAGTTACTCGGACAGGTCCCCGGATCCCGGGGAGCTGTTTTTT. Translation: CASSYSDRSPDPGELFF.

The gene calls are TRBV4-1 and TRBJ2-7; 8 bases match TRBD1. The germline V gene has CDR1 MGHRA and CDR2 YSYEKL. The CDR3 runs 13 residues. The V and J ends lost 0 bases and 10 bases, in that order; junction bases with no gene match: 5. The CDR3 loop is CASSQEPGTGQYF. The CDR3 DNA is TGCGCCAGCAGCCAAGAACCCGGGACAGGTCAGTACTTC.

This chain links TRBV6-5 with TRBJ2-4, with TRBD1 matching over 7 bases. The V and J ends lost 2 bases and 2 bases, in that order; junction bases with no gene match: 3. The CDR3 is 15 amino acids. Germline values: CDR1 MNHEY, CDR2 SVGAGI. CDR3 DNA: TGTGCCAGCAGTTACAGGGGGCGGACCAAAAACATTCAGTACTTC. Its translation: CASSYRGRTKNIQYF.

CDR3 coding DNA: TGTGCCAGCAGTTTTGGGGCAGGGAATGGCTACACCTTC. This encodes CASSFGAGNGYTF. This chain joins TRBV12-3 or TRBV12-4 and TRBJ1-2; possibly TRBD1 for D (5 bases). V was pared by 3 bases and J by 6 bases, with 11 bases between. This CDR3 is 13 amino acids long.

J is TRBJ1-2 and V is TRBV12-3 or TRBV12-4; D is perhaps TRBD1 (6 bases). V was shortened by 5 bases and J by 7 bases, with 8 bases between the two germline ends. This CDR3 is 11 amino acids long. This CDR3 reads CASSRGPGYTF. CDR3 bases: TGTGCCAGCAGTCGGGGGCCTGGCTACACCTTC.

V gene TRBV7-9 combines with J gene TRBJ2-2; 7 bases map to TRBD2. The CDR3 length is 16 residues. CDR1 and CDR2 (germline): SEHNR, FQNEAQ (reference sequence). V gave up 7 bases and J gave up 0 bases; unmatched junction bases: 8. The CDR3 nucleotides are TGTGCCAGCAACTCGGGGACTACTACGAACACCGGGGAGCTGTTTTTT. Translating gives CASNSGTTTNTGELFF.

This clone was seen only once. This chain uses TRBV2 with TRBJ1-2; the match to TRBD1 covers 7 bases. The CDR3 consists of 12 residues. With V trimmed by 4 bases and J by 5 bases, 1 base remained unmatched. CDR1 is SNHLY and CDR2 is FYNNEI in the germline V gene. CDR3 coding DNA: TGTGCCAGCAGTGGGGACAGTTATGGCTACACCTTC. It yields the protein CASSGDSYGYTF.

This sequence joins TRBV7-9 and TRBJ2-2; 7 bases agree with TRBD1. There are 15 residues in the CDR3. Germline-derived CDR1 and CDR2 are SEHNR and FQNEAQ (reference sequence). Germline trimming cut 2 bases from V and 4 bases from J; bases unmatched to any gene: 4. CDR3 loop: CASSLHRDSTGELFF. DNA of the CDR3: TGTGCCAGCAGCTTACACAGGGACAGCACCGGGGAGCTGTTTTTT. The whole variable domain, filled in from reference TRBV7-9 and TRBJ2-2, reads DTGVSQNPRHKITKRGQNVTFRCDPISEHNRLYWYRQTLGQGPEFLTYFQNEAQLEKSRLLSDRFSAERPKGSFSTLEIQRTEQGDSAMYLCASSLHRDSTGELFFGEGSRLTVL.

V is TRBV3-1 (or the pseudogene TRBV3-2) and J is TRBJ2-1; perhaps TRBD1 as D (6 bases). In germline, CDR1 is LGHDT, CDR2 YNNKEL (reference sequence). The germline V and J ends were trimmed by 0 bases and 7 bases, with 7 bases remaining between them. CDR3 length: 13 amino acids. The CDR3 DNA reads TGTGCCAGCAGCCAAGAAGGGGGAAATGAGCAGTTCTTC. Its translation: CASSQEGGNEQFF.

The genes are TRBV18 and TRBJ1-5; maybe TRBD1 (5 bases). CDR3 length: 16 amino acids. Germline lookup yields CDR1 KGHSH and CDR2 LQKENI. Trimming pared 6 bases from V and 0 bases from J, leaving 15 bases between. The CDR3 DNA is TGTGCCAGCTCTCCTCAGGGTTCTTATAGCAATCAGCCCCAGCATTTT. This translates into CASSPQGSYSNQPQHF.

This rearrangement joins TRBV2 to TRBJ1-5, with a tentative D call TRBD1 (5 bases). Germline CDR1 and CDR2: SNHLY and FYNNEI. V lost 4 bases, J lost 4 bases, and 8 bases lay in between. The CDR3 is 13 amino acids. CDR3 in DNA: TGTGCCAGCAGTGGGGACGGGAATCAGCCCCAGCATTTT. It specifies CASSGDGNQPQHF.

J is TRBJ1-6 and V is TRBV13, with D perhaps TRBD1 (5 bases). Germline V lookup: CDR1 PRHDT, CDR2 FYEKMQ (reference sequence). CDR3 length: 12 residues. Trimming removed 7 bases at V and 9 bases at J, with 10 bases between. The CDR3 sequence: CASNTRGSPLHF. CDR3 sequence (DNA): TGTGCCAGCAATACAAGGGGTTCACCCCTCCACTTT.

The rearrangement links TRBV15 to TRBJ2-1; 7 bases line up with TRBD1. Germline assignment: CDR1 LNHNV and CDR2 YYDKDF (reference sequence). This CDR3 is built from 16 residues. V lost 8 bases to trimming and J lost 4 bases; unmatched junction nucleotides: 14. In nucleotides, the CDR3 is TGTGCCACCTCGGATTGGATTGGGACAGAGTACAATGAGCAGTTCTTC. It encodes CATSDWIGTEYNEQFF.

The genes are TRBV11-1 and TRBJ2-1; D might be TRBD2 (5 bases). There are 13 residues in the CDR3. CDR1 is SGHAT, CDR2 FQDESV, per germline (reference sequence). Trimming took 5 bases from V and 9 from J, leaving 14 bases between them. In DNA, the CDR3 is TGTGCCAGCAGCCTCGTTAGGGCGGGTGAGCAGTTCTTC. This translates into CASSLVRAGEQFF.

This clone was picked up one time. V gene TRBV7-2 combines with J gene TRBJ1-1; the D is unclear. This CDR3 is built from 17 residues. Between the trimmed V and J ends, which lost 1 base and 3 bases, there was a span of 18 bases. Germline-derived CDR1 and CDR2 are SGHTA and FQGNSA. CDR3 sequence: CASSLVHHGERYTEAFF. In DNA form, the CDR3 reads TGTGCCAGCAGCTTAGTACACCACGGGGAGAGGTACACTGAAGCTTTCTTT.

This sequence joins TRBV7-2 and TRBJ2-2; D gene unclear. The CDR3 is 16 residues long. From germline, CDR1 is SGHTA and CDR2 FQGNSA. V gave up 2 bases and J gave up 0 bases, with 10 bases separating them. The CDR3 coding sequence is TGTGCCAGCAGCTTATATGGCGGATCGAACACCGGGGAGCTGTTTTTT. The encoded protein is CASSLYGGSNTGELFF.

The genes are TRBV7-2 and TRBJ1-1; D gene uncertain. Per the germline V gene, CDR1 is SGHTA and CDR2 is FQGNSA. Trimming took off 1 base at V and 8 bases at J, with 23 bases between the two ends. This CDR3 region has 17 residues. The CDR3 nucleotides are TGTGCCAGCAGCTTAGATGCCGGGTCCCTTGAATTCTACGAAGCTTTCTTT. Amino acid sequence: CASSLDAGSLEFYEAFF.

The chain combines TRBV7-2 with TRBJ2-2; 7 bases align to TRBD2. This CDR3 has 16 amino acids. The J segment lost 7 bases and the V segment lost 0 bases, leaving 8 bases of the junction unmatched. Germline V gene data show CDR1 as SGHTA and CDR2 as FQGNSA. The CDR3 DNA follows: TGTGCCAGCAGCTTAGCGGGAGGGCCGCTGGGCGGGGAGCTGTTTTTT. Translated: CASSLAGGPLGGELFF.

In this sample, this clone turned up once. The chain recombines TRBV5-1 with TRBJ1-6; TRBD1 matches at 11 bases. The trim removed 3 bases at V and 6 bases at J, leaving 2 bases unmatched. Per the germline V gene, CDR1 is SGHRS and CDR2 is YFSETQ. The CDR3 has 15 residues. The CDR3 loop reads CASSSGTGGNSPLHF. CDR3 in DNA: TGCGCCAGCAGCTCAGGGACAGGGGGTAATTCACCCCTCCACTTT.

This rearrangement joins TRBV6-1 to TRBJ1-5; D remains ambiguous. V was trimmed by 2 bases and J by 3 bases, leaving 11 bases between them. Germline CDR1 and CDR2: MNHNS and SASEGT. The CDR3 runs 15 residues. CDR3 residues: CASSESGRNNQPQHF. Written as DNA, the CDR3 is TGTGCCAGCAGTGAATCCGGCAGAAACAATCAGCCCCAGCATTTT.